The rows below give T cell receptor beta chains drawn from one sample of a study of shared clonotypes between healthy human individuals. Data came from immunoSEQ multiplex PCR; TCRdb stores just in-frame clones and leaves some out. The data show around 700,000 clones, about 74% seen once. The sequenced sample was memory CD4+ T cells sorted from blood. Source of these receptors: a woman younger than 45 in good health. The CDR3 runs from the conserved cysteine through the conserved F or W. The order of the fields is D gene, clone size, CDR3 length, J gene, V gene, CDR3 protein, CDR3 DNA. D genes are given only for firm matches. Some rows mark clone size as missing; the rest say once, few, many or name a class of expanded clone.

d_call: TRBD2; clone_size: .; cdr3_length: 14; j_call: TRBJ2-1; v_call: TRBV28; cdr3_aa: CASRRAGGTDEQFF; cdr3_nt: TGTGCCAGCAGACGAGCGGGAGGTACAGATGAGCAGTTCTTC
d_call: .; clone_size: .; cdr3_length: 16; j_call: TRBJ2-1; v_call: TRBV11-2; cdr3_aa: CASSRNQGTLVHEQFF; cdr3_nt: TGTGCCAGCAGCCGTAACCAGGGGACCCTTGTGCATGAGCAGTTCTTC
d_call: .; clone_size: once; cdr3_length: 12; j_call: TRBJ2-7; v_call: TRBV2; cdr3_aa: CASHLGSYEQYF; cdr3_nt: TGTGCCAGCCACCTTGGCTCCTACGAGCAGTACTTC
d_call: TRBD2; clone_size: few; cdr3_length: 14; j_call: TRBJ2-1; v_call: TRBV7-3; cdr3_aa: CASSLAAGGDEQFF; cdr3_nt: TGTGCCAGCAGCTTAGCAGCGGGAGGGGACGAGCAGTTCTTC
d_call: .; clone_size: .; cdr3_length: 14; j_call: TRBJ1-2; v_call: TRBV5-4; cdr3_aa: CASSLGGPVYGYTF; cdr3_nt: TGTGCCAGCAGCTTGGGTGGTCCGGTCTATGGCTACACCTTC
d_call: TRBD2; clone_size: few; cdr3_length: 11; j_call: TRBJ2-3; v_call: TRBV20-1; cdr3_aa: CSEREVDTQYF; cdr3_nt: TGCAGTGAGCGGGAGGTAGATACGCAGTATTTT
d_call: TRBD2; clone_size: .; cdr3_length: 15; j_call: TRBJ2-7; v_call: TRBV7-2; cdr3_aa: CASKFESGRVYEQYF; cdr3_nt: TGTGCCAGCAAGTTCGAGAGCGGGAGGGTCTACGAGCAGTACTTC
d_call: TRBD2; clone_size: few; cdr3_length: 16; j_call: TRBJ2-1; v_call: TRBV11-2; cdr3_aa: CASSLDVAGHYNEQFF; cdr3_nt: TGTGCCAGCAGCTTAGATGTAGCGGGGCACTACAATGAGCAGTTCTTC
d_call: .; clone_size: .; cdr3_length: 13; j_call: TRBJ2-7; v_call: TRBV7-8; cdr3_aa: CASSGEKKGEQYF; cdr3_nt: TGTGCCAGCAGCGGGGAAAAAAAGGGCGAGCAGTACTTC
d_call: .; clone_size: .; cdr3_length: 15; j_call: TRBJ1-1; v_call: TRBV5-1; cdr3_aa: CASSLEWGGTTEAFF; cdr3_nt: TGCGCCAGCAGCTTGGAATGGGGGGGAACCACTGAAGCTTTCTTT
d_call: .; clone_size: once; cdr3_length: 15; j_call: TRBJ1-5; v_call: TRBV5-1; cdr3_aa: CASSMEDPSNQPQHF; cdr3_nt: TGCGCCAGCAGCATGGAGGACCCGAGCAATCAGCCCCAGCATTTT
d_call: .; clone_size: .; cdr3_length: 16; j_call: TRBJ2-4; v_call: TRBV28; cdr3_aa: CASSLFEGLAKNIQYF; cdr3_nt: TGTGCCAGCAGTTTATTCGAAGGGTTGGCCAAAAACATTCAGTACTTC
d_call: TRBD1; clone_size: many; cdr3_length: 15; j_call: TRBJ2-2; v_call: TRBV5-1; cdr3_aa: CASSQGDRDTGELFF; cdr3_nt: TGCGCCAGCAGCCAGGGGGACAGGGACACCGGGGAGCTGTTTTTT
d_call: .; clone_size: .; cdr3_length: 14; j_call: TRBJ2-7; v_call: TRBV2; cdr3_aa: CASSQTVNSYEQYF; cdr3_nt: TGTGCCAGCAGCCAGACAGTCAACTCCTACGAGCAGTACTTC
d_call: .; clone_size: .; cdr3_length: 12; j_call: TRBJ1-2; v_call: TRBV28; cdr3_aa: CASRLSGNGYTF; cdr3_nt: TGTGCCAGCAGGCTCTCAGGGAATGGCTACACCTTC
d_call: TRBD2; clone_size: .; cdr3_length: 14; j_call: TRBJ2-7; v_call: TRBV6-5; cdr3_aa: CATTQAGGMDEQYF; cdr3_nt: TGTGCCACCACCCAAGCGGGAGGGATGGACGAGCAGTACTTC
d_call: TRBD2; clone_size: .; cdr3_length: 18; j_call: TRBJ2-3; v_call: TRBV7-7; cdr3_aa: CASSPYPGTSGSADTQYF; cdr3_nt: TGTGCCAGCAGCCCATACCCCGGGACTAGCGGGAGCGCAGATACGCAGTATTTT
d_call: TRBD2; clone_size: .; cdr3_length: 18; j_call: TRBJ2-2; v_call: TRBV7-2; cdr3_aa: CASSFSYGSGRHTGELFF; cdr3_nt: TGTGCCAGCAGCTTTTCCTACGGGAGCGGGAGACACACCGGGGAGCTGTTTTTT
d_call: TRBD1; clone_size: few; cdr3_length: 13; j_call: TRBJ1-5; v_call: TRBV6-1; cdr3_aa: CASSETGGQPQHF; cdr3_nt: TGTGCCAGCAGTGAGACAGGGGGTCAGCCCCAGCATTTT
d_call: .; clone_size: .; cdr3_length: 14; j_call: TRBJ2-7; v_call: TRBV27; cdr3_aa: CASSSLGRTYEQYF; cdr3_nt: TGTGCCAGCAGTAGTTTGGGTAGGACCTACGAGCAGTACTTC
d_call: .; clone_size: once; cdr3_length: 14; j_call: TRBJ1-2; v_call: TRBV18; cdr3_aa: CASSPSPGGGGYTF; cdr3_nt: TGTGCCAGCTCACCCAGCCCCGGGGGCGGAGGCTACACCTTC
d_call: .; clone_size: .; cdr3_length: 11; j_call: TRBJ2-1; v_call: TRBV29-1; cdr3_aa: CSVGYQNEQFF; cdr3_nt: TGCAGCGTCGGCTATCAGAATGAGCAGTTCTTC
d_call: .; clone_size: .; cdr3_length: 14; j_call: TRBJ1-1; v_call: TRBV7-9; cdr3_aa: CASSSLGVDTEAFF; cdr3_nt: TGTGCCAGCAGCTCACTAGGGGTCGACACTGAAGCTTTCTTT
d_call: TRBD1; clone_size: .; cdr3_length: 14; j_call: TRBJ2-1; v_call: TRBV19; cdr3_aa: CASSTGQGAFEQFF; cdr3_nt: TGTGCCAGTAGTACAGGACAGGGGGCGTTTGAGCAGTTCTTC
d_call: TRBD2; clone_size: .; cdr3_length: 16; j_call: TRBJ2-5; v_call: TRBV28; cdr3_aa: CASSFPPAGGGETQYF; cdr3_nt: TGTGCCAGCAGTTTCCCGCCAGCGGGAGGCGGGGAGACCCAGTACTTC
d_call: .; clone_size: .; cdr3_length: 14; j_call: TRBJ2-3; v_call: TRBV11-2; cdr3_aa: CASSLGASTDTQYF; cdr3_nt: TGTGCCAGCAGCTTAGGGGCTAGCACAGATACGCAGTATTTT
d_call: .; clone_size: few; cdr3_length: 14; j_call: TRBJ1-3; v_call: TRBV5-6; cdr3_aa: CASSLEGSGNTIYF; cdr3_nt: TGTGCCAGCAGCTTGGAGGGTTCTGGAAACACCATATATTTT
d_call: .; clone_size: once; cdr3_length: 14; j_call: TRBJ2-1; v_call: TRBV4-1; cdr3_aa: CASRPTVRYNEQFF; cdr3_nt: TGCGCCAGCAGACCGACGGTGCGGTACAATGAGCAGTTCTTC
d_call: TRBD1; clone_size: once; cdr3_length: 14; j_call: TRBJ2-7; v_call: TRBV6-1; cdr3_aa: CASRKDRDLYEQYF; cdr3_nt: TGTGCCAGCAGGAAGGACAGGGACCTCTACGAGCAGTACTTC
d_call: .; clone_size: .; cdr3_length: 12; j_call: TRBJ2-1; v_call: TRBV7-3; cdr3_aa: CASSLAGTEQFF; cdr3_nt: TGTGCCAGCAGTCTAGCCGGGACTGAGCAGTTCTTC
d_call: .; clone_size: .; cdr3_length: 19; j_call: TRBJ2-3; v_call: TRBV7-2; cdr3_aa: CASSLLALVLGTSTDTQYF; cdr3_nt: TGTGCCAGCAGCTTATTAGCGCTAGTGTTGGGGACTAGCACAGATACGCAGTATTTT
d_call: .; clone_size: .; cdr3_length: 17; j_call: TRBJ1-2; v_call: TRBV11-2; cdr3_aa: CASSSPHGRRTNYGYTF; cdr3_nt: TGTGCCAGCAGCTCCCCTCATGGTCGGAGGACTAACTATGGCTACACCTTC
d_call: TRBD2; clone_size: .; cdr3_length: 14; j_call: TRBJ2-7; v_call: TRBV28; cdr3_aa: CASRGGRISYEQYF; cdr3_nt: TGTGCCAGCAGAGGCGGGAGAATCTCGTACGAGCAGTACTTC
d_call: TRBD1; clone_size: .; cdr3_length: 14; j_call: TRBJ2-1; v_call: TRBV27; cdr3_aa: CASSLGTGGNEQFF; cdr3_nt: TGTGCCAGCAGTTTAGGGACAGGGGGCAATGAGCAGTTCTTC
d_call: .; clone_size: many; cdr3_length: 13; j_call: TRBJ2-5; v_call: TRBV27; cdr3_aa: CASSLVGKVTQYF; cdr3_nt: TGTGCCAGCAGCCTCGTGGGAAAGGTGACCCAGTACTTC
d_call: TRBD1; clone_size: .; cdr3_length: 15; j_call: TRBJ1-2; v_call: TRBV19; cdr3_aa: CASSPGQGAHYGYTF; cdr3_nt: TGTGCCAGTAGTCCGGGACAGGGGGCCCACTATGGCTACACCTTC
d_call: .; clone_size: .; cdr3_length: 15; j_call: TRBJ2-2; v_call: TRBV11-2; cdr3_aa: CASSLVAGPTGELFF; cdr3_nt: TGTGCCAGCAGCTTAGTGGCGGGCCCAACCGGGGAGCTGTTTTTT
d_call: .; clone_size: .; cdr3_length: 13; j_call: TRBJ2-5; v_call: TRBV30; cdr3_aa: CAWSVNGWETQYF; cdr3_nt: TGTGCCTGGAGTGTAAATGGATGGGAGACCCAGTACTTC
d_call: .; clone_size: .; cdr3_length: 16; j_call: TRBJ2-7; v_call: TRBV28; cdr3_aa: CASSSPGTSYSYEQYF; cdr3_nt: TGTGCCAGCAGTTCCCCCGGGACATCCTACTCCTACGAGCAGTACTTC
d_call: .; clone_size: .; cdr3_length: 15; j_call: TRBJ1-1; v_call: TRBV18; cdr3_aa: CASSPLQGRDTEAFF; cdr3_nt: TGTGCCAGCTCACCACTCCAGGGCAGGGACACTGAAGCTTTCTTT
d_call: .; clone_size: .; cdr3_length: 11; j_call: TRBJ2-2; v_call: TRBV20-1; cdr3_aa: CSASPAGELFF; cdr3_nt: TGCAGTGCTTCCCCCGCCGGGGAGCTGTTTTTT
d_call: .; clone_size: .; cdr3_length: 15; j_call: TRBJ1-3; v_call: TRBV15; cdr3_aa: CVTSRDPTVGNTIYF; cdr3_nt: TGTGTCACCAGCAGAGATCCAACTGTTGGAAACACCATATATTTT
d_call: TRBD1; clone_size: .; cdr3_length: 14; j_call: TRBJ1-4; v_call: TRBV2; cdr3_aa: CAARPGGIREKLFF; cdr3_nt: TGTGCCGCCCGGCCAGGGGGCATTCGGGAAAAACTGTTTTTT
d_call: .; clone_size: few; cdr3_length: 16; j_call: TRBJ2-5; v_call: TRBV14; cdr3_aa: CASSQKTGVQQETQYF; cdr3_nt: TGTGCCAGCAGCCAAAAGACCGGAGTCCAGCAAGAGACCCAGTACTTC
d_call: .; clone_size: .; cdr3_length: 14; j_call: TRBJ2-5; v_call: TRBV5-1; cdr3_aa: CASSSRQGGETQYF; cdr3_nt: TGCGCCAGCAGCTCACGACAGGGAGGTGAGACCCAGTACTTC
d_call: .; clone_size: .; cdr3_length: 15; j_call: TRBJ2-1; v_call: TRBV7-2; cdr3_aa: CASSLVVLVQHEQFF; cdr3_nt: TGTGCCAGCAGCTTAGTGGTGTTAGTGCAACATGAGCAGTTCTTC